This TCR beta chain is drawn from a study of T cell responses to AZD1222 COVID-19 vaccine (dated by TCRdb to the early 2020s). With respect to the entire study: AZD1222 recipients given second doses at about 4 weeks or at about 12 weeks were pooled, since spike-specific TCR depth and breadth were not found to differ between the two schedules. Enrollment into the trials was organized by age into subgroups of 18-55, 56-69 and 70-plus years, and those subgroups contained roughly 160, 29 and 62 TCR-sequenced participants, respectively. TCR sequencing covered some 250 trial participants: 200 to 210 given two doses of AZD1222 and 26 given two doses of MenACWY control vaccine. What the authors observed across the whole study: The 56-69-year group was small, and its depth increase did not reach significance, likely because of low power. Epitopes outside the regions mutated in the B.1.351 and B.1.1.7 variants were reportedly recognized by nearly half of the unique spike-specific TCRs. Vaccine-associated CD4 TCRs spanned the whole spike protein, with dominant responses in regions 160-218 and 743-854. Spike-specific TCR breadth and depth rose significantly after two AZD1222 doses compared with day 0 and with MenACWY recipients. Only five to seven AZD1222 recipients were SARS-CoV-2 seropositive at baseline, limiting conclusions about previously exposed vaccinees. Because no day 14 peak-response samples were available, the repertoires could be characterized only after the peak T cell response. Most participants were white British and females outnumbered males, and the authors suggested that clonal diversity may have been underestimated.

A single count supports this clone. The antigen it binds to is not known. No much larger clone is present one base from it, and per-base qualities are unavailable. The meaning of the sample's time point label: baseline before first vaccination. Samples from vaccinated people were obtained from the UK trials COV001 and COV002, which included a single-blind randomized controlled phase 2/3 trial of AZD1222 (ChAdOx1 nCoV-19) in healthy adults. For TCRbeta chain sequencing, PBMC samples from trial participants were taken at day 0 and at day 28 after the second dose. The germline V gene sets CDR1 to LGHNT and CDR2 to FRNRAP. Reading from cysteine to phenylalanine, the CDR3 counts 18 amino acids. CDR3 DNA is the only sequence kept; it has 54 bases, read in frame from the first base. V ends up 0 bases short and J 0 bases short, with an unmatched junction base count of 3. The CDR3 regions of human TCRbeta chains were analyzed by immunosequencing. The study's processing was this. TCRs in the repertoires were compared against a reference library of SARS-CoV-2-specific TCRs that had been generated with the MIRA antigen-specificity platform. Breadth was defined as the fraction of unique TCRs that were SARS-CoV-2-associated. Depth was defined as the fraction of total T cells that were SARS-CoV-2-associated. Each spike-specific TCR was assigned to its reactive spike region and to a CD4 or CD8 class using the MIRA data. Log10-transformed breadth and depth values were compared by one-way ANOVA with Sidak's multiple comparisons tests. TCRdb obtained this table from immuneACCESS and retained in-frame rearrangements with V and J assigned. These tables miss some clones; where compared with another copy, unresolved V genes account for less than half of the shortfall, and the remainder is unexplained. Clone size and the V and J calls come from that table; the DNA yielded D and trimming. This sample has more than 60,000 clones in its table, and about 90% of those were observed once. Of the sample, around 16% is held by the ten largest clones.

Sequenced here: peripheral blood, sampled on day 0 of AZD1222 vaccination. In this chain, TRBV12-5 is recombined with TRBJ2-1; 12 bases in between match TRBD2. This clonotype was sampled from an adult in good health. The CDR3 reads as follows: CASGLVRLAGVSYNEQFF. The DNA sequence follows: TGTGCTAGTGGTTTGGTACGACTAGCGGGAGTCTCCTACAATGAGCAGTTCTTC.